Shown below are 28 T cell receptor beta chains from a single sample sequenced in a study of blood T cell repertoires in COVID-19. Assay: immunoSEQ multiplex PCR; the TCRdb copy retains only in-frame clones and omits some. The sample yields approximately 140,000 clones, 86% seen once. Sequenced: peripheral blood. These receptors were obtained from a woman aged 60-70 years with acute or convalescent COVID-19.

The chain combines TRBV20-1 with TRBJ2-1; 8 bases are a match to TRBD1. Germline V CDR1 and CDR2: DFQATT, SNEGSKA (reference sequence). The CDR3 extends over 14 amino acids. The J segment lost 7 bases and the V segment lost 3 bases, leaving 8 bases of the junction unmatched. CDR3: CSASSRTGRNEQFF. CDR3 DNA sequence: TGCAGTGCTAGTTCCCGGACAGGGCGGAATGAGCAGTTCTTC.

The rearrangement links TRBV2 to TRBJ2-5, with TRBD2 identical over 11 bases. The length of the CDR3 is 18 residues. The V gene end was trimmed by 1 base and the J gene end by 2 bases; junction bases not matched to a gene: 9. Germline V gene data show CDR1 as SNHLY and CDR2 as FYNNEI. The CDR3 DNA sequence: TGTGCCAGCAGTGAAGACGGGCTAGCGGGGGGTAATCAAGAGACCCAGTACTTC. It is translated as CASSEDGLAGGNQETQYF.

V usage is TRBV9 and J usage is TRBJ2-7; maybe TRBD2 (6 bases). V was pared by 2 bases and J by 0 bases, with 12 bases between. The CDR3 totals 15 residues. From germline, CDR1 is SGDLS and CDR2 YYNGEE. The CDR3 DNA follows: TGTGCCAGCAGCGTGGGAGGCGAGAGCTCCTACGAGCAGTACTTC. Its translation: CASSVGGESSYEQYF. The entire variable domain, with the rest obtained from reference TRBV9 and TRBJ2-7, is as follows: DSGVTQTPKHLITATGQRVTLRCSPRSGDLSVYWYQQSLDQGLQFLIQYYNGEERAKGNILERFSAQQFPDLHSELNLSSLELGDSALYFCASSVGGESSYEQYFGPGTRLTVT.

This clone was found a few times. J is TRBJ2-7 and V is TRBV20-1; no firm D call. Germline V lookup: CDR1 DFQATT, CDR2 SNEGSKA (reference sequence). This CDR3 has 11 residues. Between the trimmed V and J ends, which lost 6 bases and 5 bases, there was a span of 11 bases. The CDR3 DNA is TGCAGTGCCGCTAGGCTGGACGAGCAGTACTTC. It translates to CSAARLDEQYF.

This clone has more than one count but fewer than ten. The chain uses TRBV19 and TRBJ1-2, with 9 bases matching TRBD1. Looked up from germline, CDR1 is LNHDA and CDR2 is SQIVND (reference sequence). V trimming: 4 bases; J trimming: 5 bases; junction bases outside the gene matches: 14. The CDR3 runs to 17 residues. This chain's CDR3 is CASSTPVWTGESYGYTF. The CDR3 nucleotides read TGTGCCAGTAGTACCCCGGTCTGGACAGGGGAGTCATATGGCTACACCTTC. Together with reference TRBV19 and TRBJ1-2, the CDR3 gives the full variable domain: DGGITQSPKYLFRKEGQNVTLSCEQNLNHDAMYWYRQDPGQGLRLIYYSQIVNDFQKGDIAEGYSVSREKKESFPLTVTSAQKNPTAFYLCASSTPVWTGESYGYTFGSGTRLTVV.

The chain uses TRBV19 and TRBJ1-5; D not resolved. Trimming took off 6 bases at V and 1 base at J, with 22 bases between the two ends. The CDR3 sequence is 18 residues long. The germline V gene has CDR1 LNHDA and CDR2 SQIVND (reference sequence). This CDR3 reads CASSPPVRRDGSNQPQHF. In nucleotides, the CDR3 is TGTGCCAGTAGCCCCCCTGTCCGGAGGGATGGGAGCAATCAGCCCCAGCATTTT.

The chain uses TRBV7-3 and TRBJ2-1; 11 positions agree with TRBD1. Per the germline V gene, CDR1 is SGHTA and CDR2 is FQGTGA. CDR3 length equals 15 residues. The V and J ends lost 5 bases and 4 bases, in that order; junction bases with no gene match: 4. In DNA form, the CDR3 reads TGTGCCAGCAGCACGGGACAGGGGGGATACAATGAGCAGTTCTTC. This sequence encodes CASSTGQGGYNEQFF.

This clone has just a few counts. This chain uses TRBV6-5 with TRBJ2-7, with TRBD2 matching over 10 bases. Germline CDR1 is MNHEY and CDR2 is SVGAGI. V lost 6 bases to trimming and J lost 6 bases; unmatched junction nucleotides: 8. The CDR3 spans 14 residues. CDR3 in DNA: TGTGCCAGCAGACTTAGCGGGGGGCCCTCCGAGCAGTACTTC. Its protein is CASRLSGGPSEQYF.

This clone showed up just a few times. V usage is TRBV2 and J usage is TRBJ1-5; TRBD1 matches at 7 bases. CDR3 length: 14 residues. Trimming at V came to 3 bases and at J to 5 bases, leaving 4 bases not matched to a gene. Germline CDR1 and CDR2: SNHLY and FYNNEI. For the CDR3, the DNA is TGTGCCAGCAGTGAGGGGACAGCCTATCAGCCCCAGCATTTT. This translates into CASSEGTAYQPQHF.

J is TRBJ1-1 and V is TRBV5-8; 7 nucleotides match TRBD1. Germline CDR1 SGHTS, CDR2 YDEGEE. The junction had 6 bases not matched to a gene; V was cut back by 4 bases and J by 6 bases. CDR3 length: 13 residues. The CDR3 DNA follows: TGTGCCAGCAGCAAGGGACAGCTGGCTGAAGCTTTCTTT. As protein: CASSKGQLAEAFF.

This clone was seen more than once but under ten times. Here the CDR3 DNA reads TGTGCCAGCTCACCGAAGACAGCGCTGAACACTGAAGCTTTCTTT. Translated, it gives CASSPKTALNTEAFF. The chain recombines TRBV18 with TRBJ1-1; weak D call: TRBD1 (5 bases). CDR3 length equals 15 residues. The germline V gene encodes CDR1 KGHSH and CDR2 LQKENI. V was trimmed by 3 bases and J by 0 bases, leaving 11 bases between them. The full variable domain, in which reference TRBV18 and TRBJ1-1 provide the parts outside the CDR3, is NAGVMQNPRHLVRRRGQEARLRCSPMKGHSHVYWYRQLPEEGLKFMVYLQKENIIDESGMPKERFSAEFPKEGPSILRIQQVVRGDSAAYFCASSPKTALNTEAFFGQGTRLTVV.

V usage is TRBV25-1 and J usage is TRBJ1-6; no clear D gene. CDR1 MGHDK and CDR2 SYGVNS come from the germline V gene. CDR3 length: 15 amino acids. The V gene lost 0 bases and the J gene lost 9 bases, with 12 bases spanning the gap. DNA for the CDR3: TGTGCCAGCAGTGAATACGGGTTCATCCGTTCACCCCTCCACTTT. Translating it yields CASSEYGFIRSPLHF.

The chain employs TRBV4-3 and TRBJ2-7; D is perhaps TRBD2 (6 bases). Germline assignment: CDR1 LGHNA and CDR2 YSLEER. This CDR3 has 15 amino acids. V gave up 1 base and J gave up 6 bases, with 16 bases separating them. The chain's CDR3 is CASSQATFGGAEQYF. CDR3 in DNA: TGCGCCAGCAGCCAAGCAACTTTCGGGGGAGCCGAGCAGTACTTC.

J is TRBJ2-3 and V is TRBV6-5; 9 bases fit TRBD1. The CDR3 sequence is 14 residues long. Germline values: CDR1 MNHEY, CDR2 SVGAGI. V lost 5 bases and J lost 5; bases outside the gene matches: 5. CDR3 coding DNA: TGTGCCAGCAGTCCCGGGACAGGGAAAGATACGCAGTATTTT. Protein product: CASSPGTGKDTQYF.

The chain uses TRBV29-1 and TRBJ1-2, with TRBD1 identical over 9 bases. Germline V gene sequence: CDR1 SQVTM, CDR2 ANQGSEA. The CDR3 covers 15 residues. V was clipped by 0 bases and J by 7 bases; unmatched bases: 9. CDR3 residues: CSVEDPRTGDGGYTF. CDR3 nucleotide sequence: TGCAGCGTTGAAGATCCCCGGACAGGGGATGGTGGCTACACCTTC.

The V gene is TRBV6-5, the J gene TRBJ1-1, with a possible D match to TRBD1 (5 bases). This CDR3 has 15 amino acids. Trimming took off 1 base at V and 6 bases at J, with 15 bases between the two ends. Looked up from germline, CDR1 is MNHEY and CDR2 is SVGAGI. The CDR3: CASSYFGRRDSEAFF. The CDR3 DNA sequence: TGTGCCAGCAGTTACTTCGGAAGAAGGGACTCTGAAGCTTTCTTT.

The chain uses TRBV5-4 and TRBJ2-5, with 9 bases fitting TRBD2. CDR1 SGHNT and CDR2 YYREEE come from the germline V gene (reference sequence). The CDR3 has 19 residues. J was trimmed by 3 bases and V by 0 bases; bases with no gene match: 15. DNA for the CDR3: TGTGCCAGCAGCTTGGGCCCCTCGCGGGGGGGCCGTGGGAAAGAGACCCAGTACTTC. Translating it yields CASSLGPSRGGRGKETQYF.

This chain links TRBV7-3 with TRBJ2-1, with a tentative D call TRBD2 (7 bases). Between the trimmed V and J ends, which lost 3 bases and 4 bases, there was a span of 13 bases. The CDR3 totals 15 residues. Germline loops: CDR1 SGHTA, CDR2 FQGTGA. CDR3 amino acids: CASSFGGATYNEQFF. The CDR3 DNA reads TGTGCCAGCAGCTTTGGGGGGGCGACTTACAATGAGCAGTTCTTC. Full variable domain (remainder filled in from reference TRBV7-3 and TRBJ2-1): GAGVSQTPSNKVTEKGKYVELRCDPISGHTALYWYRQSLGQGPEFLIYFQGTGAADDSGLPNDRFFAVRPEGSVSTLKIQRTERGDSAVYLCASSFGGATYNEQFFGPGTRLTVL.

This rearrangement joins TRBV27 to TRBJ2-7; 9 nucleotides agree with TRBD1. CDR1 and CDR2 (germline): MNHEY, SMNVEV (reference sequence). V lost 4 bases, J lost 2 bases, and 9 bases stayed unmatched. This CDR3 spans 16 amino acids. The CDR3 coding sequence is TGTGCCAGCAGTTCCCCCTCTAGACAGGGGGCCTACGAGCAGTACTTC. Translating it yields CASSSPSRQGAYEQYF.

The chain uses TRBV6-5 and TRBJ2-1; the match to TRBD2 covers 7 bases. This CDR3 comprises 15 residues. Germline CDR1 is MNHEY and CDR2 is SVGAGI. Germline trimming cut 4 bases from V and 7 bases from J; bases unmatched to any gene: 10. In nucleotides, the CDR3 is TGTGCCAGCAGTTTCCTAGCGGTCCGGGGGAATGAGCAGTTCTTC. Protein product: CASSFLAVRGNEQFF.

The chain links TRBV9 to TRBJ2-3; perhaps TRBD2 as D (7 bases). CDR3 length: 18 amino acids. The V end lost 2 bases, the J end lost 2 bases, and 21 bases lay between the germline ends. Germline CDR1 SGDLS, CDR2 YYNGEE. In DNA form, the CDR3 reads TGTGCCAGCAGCGTCGAGGTGTGGAAGGGGGGGTACACAGATACGCAGTATTTT. It is translated as CASSVEVWKGGYTDTQYF. Looking up the rest from reference TRBV9 and TRBJ2-3 gives the full variable domain: DSGVTQTPKHLITATGQRVTLRCSPRSGDLSVYWYQQSLDQGLQFLIQYYNGEERAKGNILERFSAQQFPDLHSELNLSSLELGDSALYFCASSVEVWKGGYTDTQYFGPGTRLTVL.

The V call is TRBV3-1 (or the pseudogene TRBV3-2), the J call TRBJ2-5; D is ambiguous. This CDR3 has 13 residues. The V and J ends lost 0 bases and 5 bases respectively, with 7 bases between them. Per the germline V gene, CDR1 is LGHDT and CDR2 is YNNKEL (reference sequence). CDR3: CASSQDGPETQYF. The CDR3, as DNA: TGTGCCAGCAGCCAAGATGGGCCGGAGACCCAGTACTTC.

The chain joins TRBV30 to TRBJ2-3, with TRBD2 matching over 13 bases. Germline CDR1 reads GTSNPN; CDR2 reads SVGIG (reference sequence). V lost 5 bases to trimming and J lost 1 base; unmatched junction nucleotides: 6. The CDR3 is 16 amino acids. CDR3 DNA sequence: TGTGCCTGGGCACTAGCGGGGGGGCGGGGCACAGATACGCAGTATTTT. This codes for CAWALAGGRGTDTQYF. The full variable domain, rest sourced from reference TRBV30 and TRBJ2-3, is SQTIHQWPATLVQPVGSPLSLECTVEGTSNPNLYWYRQAAGRGLQLLFYSVGIGQISSEVPQNLSASRPQDRQFILSSKKLLLSDSGFYLCAWALAGGRGTDTQYFGPGTRLTVL.

As for this clone: Other DNA sequences within the sample encode an identical CDR3. The chain is built from TRBV18 and TRBJ1-5, with TRBD1 identical over 7 bases. This CDR3 is built from 15 residues. Germline trimming cut 3 bases from V and 0 bases from J; bases unmatched to any gene: 2. Germline assignment: CDR1 KGHSH and CDR2 LQKENI. The CDR3 loop reads CASSPGTDSNQPQHF. CDR3 coding DNA: TGTGCCAGCTCACCTGGGACAGATAGCAATCAGCCCCAGCATTTT.

The table lists this clone with a few counts. V usage is TRBV10-3 and J usage is TRBJ2-3; 16 nucleotides agree with TRBD2. Trimming at V came to 10 bases and at J to 3 bases, leaving 10 bases not matched to a gene. From germline, CDR1 is ENHRY and CDR2 SYGVKD. This CDR3 region has 17 residues. CDR3 in amino acids: CATTGTSGGAPTDTQYF. DNA for the CDR3: TGTGCCACAACAGGGACTAGCGGGGGGGCCCCTACAGATACGCAGTATTTT.

This chain joins TRBV7-3 and TRBJ2-1, with 7 bases lining up with TRBD2. This CDR3 spans 14 amino acids. J gave up 7 bases and V 2 bases, and 5 bases lay outside the gene matches. CDR1 is SGHTA, CDR2 FQGTGA, per germline. CDR3 protein: CASSLGLAVNEQFF. The CDR3 bases are TGTGCCAGCAGCTTAGGGCTAGCGGTGAATGAGCAGTTCTTC.

V usage is TRBV28 and J usage is TRBJ2-5; a possible D gene is TRBD1 (5 bases). The CDR3 has 12 amino acids. V dropped 5 bases and J dropped 9 bases, with 13 bases sitting between them. Germline-derived CDR1 and CDR2 are MDHEN and SYDVKM. The CDR3 DNA follows: TGTGCCAGCAGTCCTTACAAAGGGGCCCAGTACTTC. Translating gives CASSPYKGAQYF.

This clone was seen only once. This sequence joins TRBV6-2 or TRBV6-3 and TRBJ2-7; 9 bases line up with TRBD2. With 5 bases clipped from V and 4 bases from J, the junction kept 6 bases outside the gene matches. The germline V gene has CDR1 MNHEY and CDR2 SVGEGT. This CDR3 is built from 14 residues. The chain's CDR3 is CASSQAGGPYEQYF. CDR3 DNA: TGTGCCAGCAGTCAAGCGGGGGGACCTTACGAGCAGTACTTC.